The T cell receptor beta chain described here comes from a study of blood T cell repertoires in COVID-19. Across the study: Material from acute and convalescent COVID-19 was sourced from the United States, Italy and Spain. PBMCs, B-cell-depleted T cells, or T cells provided the cDNA or gDNA that made up the material.

The CDR3 has 16 amino acids. The J segment lost 4 bases and the V segment lost 4 bases, leaving 10 bases of the junction unmatched. Germline V gives CDR1 SGHNT, CDR2 YYREEE (reference sequence). Per the original methods: Estimation of nucleated cell counts relied on the amplification of reference gene primers. Repertoires were generated with immunoSEQ multiplex PCR, while TCRdb's copy carries only in-frame clones and drops some. The V and J calls and the clone size are those of that table, but D and trimming were determined from the DNA. The table has tens of thousands of clones, more than 85% seen once.

The sequence was collected from a human donor with active COVID-19. The donor label of this sample is uncertain. The J gene is TRBJ1-1, the V gene TRBV5-4; 10 positions agree with TRBD1. Sequenced input: peripheral blood. In DNA form, the CDR3 reads TGTGCCAGCAGCCCGGAGGGGGACAGGGGTAGCACTGAAGCTTTCTTT. It specifies CASSPEGDRGSTEAFF.